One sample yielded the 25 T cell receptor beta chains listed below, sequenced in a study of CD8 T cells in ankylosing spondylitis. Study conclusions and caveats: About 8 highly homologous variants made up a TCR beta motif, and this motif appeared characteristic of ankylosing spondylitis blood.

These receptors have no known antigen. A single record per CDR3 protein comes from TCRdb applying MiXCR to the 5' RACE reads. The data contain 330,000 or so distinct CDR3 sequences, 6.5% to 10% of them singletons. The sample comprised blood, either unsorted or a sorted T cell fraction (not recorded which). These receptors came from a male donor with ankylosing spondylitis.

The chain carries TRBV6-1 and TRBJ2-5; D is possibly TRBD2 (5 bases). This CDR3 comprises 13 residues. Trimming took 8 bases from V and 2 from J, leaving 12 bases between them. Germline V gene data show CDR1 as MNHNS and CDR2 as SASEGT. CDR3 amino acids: CASRDRGQETQYF. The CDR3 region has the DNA TGTGCCAGCCGCGACCGAGGGCAAGAGACCCAGTACTTC.

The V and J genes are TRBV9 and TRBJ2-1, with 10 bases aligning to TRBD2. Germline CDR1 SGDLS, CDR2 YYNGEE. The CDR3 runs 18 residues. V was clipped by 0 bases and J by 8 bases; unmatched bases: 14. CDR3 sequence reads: CASSVDGGSGGHGDEQFF. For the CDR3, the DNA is TGTGCCAGCAGCGTAGATGGTGGTAGCGGGGGGCATGGGGATGAGCAGTTCTTC.

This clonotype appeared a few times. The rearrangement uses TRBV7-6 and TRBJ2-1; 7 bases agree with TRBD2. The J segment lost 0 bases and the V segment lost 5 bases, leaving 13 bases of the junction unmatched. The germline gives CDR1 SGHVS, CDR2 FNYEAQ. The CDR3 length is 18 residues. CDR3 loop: CASSRPKSAGDSYNEQFF. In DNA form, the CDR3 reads TGTGCCAGCAGCCGTCCTAAATCGGCGGGAGACTCCTACAATGAGCAGTTCTTC.

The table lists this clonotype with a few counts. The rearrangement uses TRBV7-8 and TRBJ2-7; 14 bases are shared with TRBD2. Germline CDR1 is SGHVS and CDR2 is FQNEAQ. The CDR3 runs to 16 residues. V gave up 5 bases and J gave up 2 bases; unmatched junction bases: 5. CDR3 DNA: TGTGCCAGCAGCCACGGGACTAGCGGGAGCGCCTACGAGCAGTACTTC. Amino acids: CASSHGTSGSAYEQYF.

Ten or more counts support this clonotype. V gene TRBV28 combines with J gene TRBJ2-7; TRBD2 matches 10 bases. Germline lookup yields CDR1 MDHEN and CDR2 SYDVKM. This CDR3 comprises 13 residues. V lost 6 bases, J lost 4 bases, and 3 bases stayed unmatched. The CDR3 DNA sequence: TGTGCCAGCAGAGGACTAGCGGAGTACGAGCAGTACTTC. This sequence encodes CASRGLAEYEQYF.

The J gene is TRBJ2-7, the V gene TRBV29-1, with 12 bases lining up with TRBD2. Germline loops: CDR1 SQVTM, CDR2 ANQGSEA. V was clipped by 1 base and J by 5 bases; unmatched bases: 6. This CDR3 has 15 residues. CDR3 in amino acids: CSVEGLAGVEDEQYF. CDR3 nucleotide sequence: TGCAGCGTTGAAGGACTAGCGGGAGTAGAAGACGAGCAGTACTTC.

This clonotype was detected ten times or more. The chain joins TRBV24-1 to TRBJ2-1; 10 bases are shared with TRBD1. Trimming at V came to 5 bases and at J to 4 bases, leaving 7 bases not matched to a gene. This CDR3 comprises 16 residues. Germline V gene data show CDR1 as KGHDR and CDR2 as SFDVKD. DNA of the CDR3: TGTGCCACCAGTGTAGGGGGACAGGGGCCGTACAATGAGCAGTTCTTC. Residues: CATSVGGQGPYNEQFF.

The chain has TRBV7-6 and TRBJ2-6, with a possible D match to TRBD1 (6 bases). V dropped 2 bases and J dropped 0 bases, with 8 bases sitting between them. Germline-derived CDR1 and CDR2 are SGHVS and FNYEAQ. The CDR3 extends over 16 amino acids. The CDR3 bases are TGTGCCAGCAGCTTAACCAGGGGCTCTGGGGCCAACGTCCTGACTTTC. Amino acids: CASSLTRGSGANVLTF.

The CDR3: CASLRTSGRLEETQYF. In nucleotides, the CDR3 is TGTGCCAGCCTTCGGACTAGCGGGAGGCTAGAAGAGACCCAGTACTTC. The rearrangement links TRBV28 to TRBJ2-5; TRBD2 agrees at 14 bases. The V segment lost 8 bases and the J segment 3 bases; nucleotides outside the gene matches: 8. The germline CDR1 and CDR2 sequences are MDHEN and SYDVKM. This CDR3 has 16 residues.

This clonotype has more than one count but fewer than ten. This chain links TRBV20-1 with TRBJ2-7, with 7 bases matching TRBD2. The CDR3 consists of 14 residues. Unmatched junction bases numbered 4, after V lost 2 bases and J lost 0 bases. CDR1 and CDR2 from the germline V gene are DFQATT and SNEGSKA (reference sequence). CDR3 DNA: TGCAGTGCTAGAAACCTAGCGGTCTCCTACGAGCAGTACTTC. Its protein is CSARNLAVSYEQYF.

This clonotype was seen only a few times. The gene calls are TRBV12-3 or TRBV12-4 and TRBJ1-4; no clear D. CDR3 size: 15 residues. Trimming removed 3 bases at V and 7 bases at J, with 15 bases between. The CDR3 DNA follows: TGTGCCAGCAGTTTTCAGCCTGGGGATCCTGAAAAACTGTTTTTT. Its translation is CASSFQPGDPEKLFF.

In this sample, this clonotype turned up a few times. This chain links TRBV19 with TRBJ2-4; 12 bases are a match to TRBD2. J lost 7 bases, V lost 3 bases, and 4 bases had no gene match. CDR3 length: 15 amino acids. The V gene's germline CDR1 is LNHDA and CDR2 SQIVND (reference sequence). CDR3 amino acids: CASSITGTSGNIQYF. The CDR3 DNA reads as TGTGCCAGTAGTATTACCGGGACTAGCGGGAACATTCAGTACTTC.

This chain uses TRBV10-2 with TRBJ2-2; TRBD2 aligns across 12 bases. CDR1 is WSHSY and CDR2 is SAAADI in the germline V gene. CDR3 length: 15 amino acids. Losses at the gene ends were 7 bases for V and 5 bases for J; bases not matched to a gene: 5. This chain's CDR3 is CASTRLAGDTGELFF. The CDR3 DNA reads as TGCGCCAGCACTCGACTAGCGGGAGATACCGGGGAGCTGTTTTTT.

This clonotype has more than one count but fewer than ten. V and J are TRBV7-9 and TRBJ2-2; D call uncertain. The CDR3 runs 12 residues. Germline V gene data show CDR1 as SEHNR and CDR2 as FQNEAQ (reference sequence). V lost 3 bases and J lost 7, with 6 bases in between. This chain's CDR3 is CASSFAGGELFF. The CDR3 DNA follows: TGTGCCAGCAGCTTTGCCGGCGGGGAGCTGTTTTTT.

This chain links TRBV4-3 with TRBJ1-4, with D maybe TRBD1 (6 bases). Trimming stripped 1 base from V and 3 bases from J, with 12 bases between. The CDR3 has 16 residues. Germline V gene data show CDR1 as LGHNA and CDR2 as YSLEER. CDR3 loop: CASSQVPAGANEKLFF. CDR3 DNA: TGCGCCAGCAGCCAAGTTCCGGCAGGGGCTAATGAAAAACTGTTTTTT.

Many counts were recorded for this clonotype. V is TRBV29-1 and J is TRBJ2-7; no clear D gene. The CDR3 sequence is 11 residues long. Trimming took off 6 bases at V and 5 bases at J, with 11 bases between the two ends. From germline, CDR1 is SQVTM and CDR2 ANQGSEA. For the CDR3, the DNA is TGCAGCGTCATTGCATTTGACGAGCAGTACTTC. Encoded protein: CSVIAFDEQYF.

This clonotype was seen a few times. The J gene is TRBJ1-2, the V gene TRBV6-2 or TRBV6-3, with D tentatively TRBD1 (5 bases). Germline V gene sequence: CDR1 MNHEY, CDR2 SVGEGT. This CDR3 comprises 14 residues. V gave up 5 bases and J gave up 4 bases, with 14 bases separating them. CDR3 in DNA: TGTGCCAGCAGTCCGACAGCGGACACCTATGGCTACACCTTC. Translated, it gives CASSPTADTYGYTF.

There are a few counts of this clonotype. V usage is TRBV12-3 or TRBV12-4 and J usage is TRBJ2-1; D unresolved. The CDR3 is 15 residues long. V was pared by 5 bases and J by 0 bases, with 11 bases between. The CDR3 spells CASSGFMSSYNEQFF. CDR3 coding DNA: TGTGCCAGCAGTGGATTCATGAGCTCCTACAATGAGCAGTTCTTC.

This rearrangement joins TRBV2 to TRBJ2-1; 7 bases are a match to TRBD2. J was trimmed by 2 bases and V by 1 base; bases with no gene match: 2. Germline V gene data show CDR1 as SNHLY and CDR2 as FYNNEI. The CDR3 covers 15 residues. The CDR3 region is CASSEEAGTYNEQFF. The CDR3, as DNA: TGTGCCAGCAGTGAAGAAGCGGGGACCTACAATGAGCAGTTCTTC.

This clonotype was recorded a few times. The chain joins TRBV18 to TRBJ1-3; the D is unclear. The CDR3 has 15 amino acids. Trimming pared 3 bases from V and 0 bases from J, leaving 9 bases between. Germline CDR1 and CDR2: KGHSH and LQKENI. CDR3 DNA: TGTGCCAGCTCACCGGCACCGAACTCTGGAAACACCATATATTTT. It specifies CASSPAPNSGNTIYF.

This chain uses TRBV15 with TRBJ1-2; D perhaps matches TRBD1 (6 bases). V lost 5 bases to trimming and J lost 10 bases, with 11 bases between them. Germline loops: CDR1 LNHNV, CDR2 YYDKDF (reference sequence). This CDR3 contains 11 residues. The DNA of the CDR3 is TGTGCCACCAGCGGACAGAAGTACTACACCTTC. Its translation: CATSGQKYYTF.

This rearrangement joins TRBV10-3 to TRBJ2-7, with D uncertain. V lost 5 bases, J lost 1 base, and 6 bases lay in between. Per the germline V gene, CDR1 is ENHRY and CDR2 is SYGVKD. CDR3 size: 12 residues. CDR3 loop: CAISRLSYEQYF. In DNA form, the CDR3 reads TGTGCCATCAGTAGGCTGTCCTACGAGCAGTACTTC.

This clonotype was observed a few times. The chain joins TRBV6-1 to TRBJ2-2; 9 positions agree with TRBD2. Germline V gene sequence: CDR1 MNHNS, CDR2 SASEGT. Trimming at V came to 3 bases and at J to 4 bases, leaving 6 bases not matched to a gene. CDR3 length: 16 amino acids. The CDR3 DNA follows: TGTGCCAGCAGTGATCTGGGCGGGAGGGCCACCGGGGAGCTGTTTTTT. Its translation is CASSDLGGRATGELFF.

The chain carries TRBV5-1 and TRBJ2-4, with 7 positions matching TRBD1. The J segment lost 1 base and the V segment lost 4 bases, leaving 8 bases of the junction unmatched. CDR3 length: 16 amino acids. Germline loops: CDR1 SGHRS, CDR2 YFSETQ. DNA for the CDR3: TGCGCCAGCAGCAGGACAGGCCCCATGGCCAAAAACATTCAGTACTTC. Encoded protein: CASSRTGPMAKNIQYF.

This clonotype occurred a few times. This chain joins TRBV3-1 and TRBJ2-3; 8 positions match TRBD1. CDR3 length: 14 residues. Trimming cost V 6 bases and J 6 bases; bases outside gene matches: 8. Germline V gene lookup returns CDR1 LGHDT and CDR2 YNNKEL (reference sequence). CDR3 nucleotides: TGTGCCAGCAGGCGACAGGGGTTGGCGGATACGCAGTATTTT. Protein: CASRRQGLADTQYF.